What follows describes a single T cell receptor beta chain. Antigen: not known. In nominal health when sampled, donors likely had unrecorded immune exposures nonetheless. This specimen belongs to a study of cytomegalovirus exposure and HLA in healthy donors. General study findings and limits: The authors confirmed in vitro that three CMV-associated chains were specific for CMV antigens. One later analysis reportedly identified an Asian-associated ancestry cluster that showed fewer N-insertions than the roughly 720-donor mean. The study assumed roughly uniform donor sequencing depth for presence/absence analyses.

The PCR contained 60 Vbeta and 13 Jbeta primers. Some clones are missing from TCRdb's copy, which holds only in-frame ones; the method was immunoSEQ multiplex PCR. The sample consists of about 88,000 clones, around 89% of them appearing once. V was trimmed by 1 base and J by 2 bases, leaving 19 bases between them. The germline V gene encodes CDR1 KGHSH and CDR2 LQKENI. CDR3 length equals 18 residues. The material sequenced was PBMCs. The clonotype originates from a man younger than 35 in good health and CMV-seronegative. The chain couples TRBV18 to TRBJ2-3; D is possibly TRBD2 (7 bases). The chain's CDR3 is CASSPLSGRGGNTDTQYF. The CDR3 DNA reads TGTGCCAGCTCACCACTCAGCGGAAGGGGGGGGAACACAGATACGCAGTATTTT.